The clone carrying this T cell receptor (beta chain) has a count of ten or more. The antigen remains undetermined. The CDR3 loop spans 14 amino acids. V was pared by 4 bases and J by 1 base, with 11 bases between. The data originate from a study of T cells in Graves' hyperthyroidism and ophthalmopathy. Study-wide results and caveats: Researchers found most expanded thyroid clonotypes above 0.001 in blood as well.

TCR beta CDR3 regions were amplified from RNA transcripts. HTBI primers were used for first-round RT-PCR of the TCR CDR3. TCRdb reanalysed the multiplex PCR reads using MiXCR and keeps one entry per CDR3 protein. The sample includes approximately 480,000 distinct CDR3 sequences, about a fifth of them seen just once. The TCR was taken from a man between 18 and 29 years old with Graves' hyperthyroidism. The rearrangement joins TRBV12-3 or TRBV12-4 to TRBJ2-7; D may be TRBD1 (6 bases). Sequencing was carried out using blood. As DNA, the CDR3 is TGTGCCAGCAGTTGGGAGACAGGATCCTACGAGCAGTACTTC. Translation gives CASSWETGSYEQYF.